The clone carrying this TCR beta chain was counted at least ten times. Antigen specificity is unknown. Time point of the sample: before preoperative PTX-NDP chemotherapy. Preoperative chemotherapy with paclitaxel-nedaplatin was given to patients before surgery. The data originate from a study of esophageal squamous cell carcinoma under preoperative chemotherapy. Study-wide context: Both tumor-infiltrating lymphocytes and peripheral blood T cells were profiled.

TCRdb reprocessed the PCR reads with MiXCR, giving one entry per CDR3 protein. The table shows fewer than 40,000 distinct CDR3 sequences, with roughly 52% occurring only once. Study-wide results and limits: Peripheral T cells migrating into the tumor appeared to partly supply post-treatment tumor-infiltrating lymphocytes. Paclitaxel-nedaplatin therapy caused immediate, substantial clonotype frequency changes.

The specimen was collected from a patient given preoperative chemotherapy. This TCR was recovered from a human donor with esophageal squamous cell carcinoma. The donor label of this sample is uncertain.

The chain's CDR3 is CASSLGWGSADTQYF. The CDR3 DNA follows: TGTGCCAGCAGCTTAGGCTGGGGGAGCGCAGATACGCAGTATTTT. The chain employs TRBV7-2 and TRBJ2-3; perhaps D is TRBD1 or TRBD2 (5 bases each). Germline V gene lookup returns CDR1 SGHTA and CDR2 FQGNSA. This CDR3 comprises 15 residues. The V end lost 1 base, the J end lost 4 bases, and 12 bases lay between the germline ends. The full variable domain, completed using reference TRBV7-2 and TRBJ2-3, is GAGVSQSPSNKVTEKGKDVELRCDPISGHTALYWYRQSLGQGLEFLIYFQGNSAPDKSGLPSDRFSAERTGGSVSTLTIQRTQQEDSAVYLCASSLGWGSADTQYFGPGTRLTVL.